These T cell receptor beta chains were read from a single sample in a study of shared T cell receptors in the human thymus. Assay used: immunoSEQ multiplex PCR; TCRdb lists only in-frame clones, some missing. The sample shows approximately 760,000 clones, approximately 85% of them seen only once. The same data also went into a second study, on human thymus T cells.

The sample was thymocytes. The origin of the receptors is a girl under three years old with a congenital heart defect. Each CDR3 is given with its conserved first and last residue. The D gene is left open where the match is weak. Not all rows give a size; the values are once, few, many and, for expanded clones, a class.

.	TRBV7-9	TRBJ2-1	.	TGTGCCAGCAGCTTGAGCACGGGAGAAAACTCCTACAATGAGCAGTTCTTC	CASSLSTGENSYNEQFF
.	TRBV5-1	TRBJ2-5	.	TGCGCCAGCAGCTTGGTCAGTGGGCTAGCTGGGGAGACCCAGTACTTC	CASSLVSGLAGETQYF
.	TRBV5-1	TRBJ2-2	TRBD2	TGCGCCAGCAGCCATACGGGGAGGGACACCGGGGAGCTGTTTTTT	CASSHTGRDTGELFF
.	TRBV2	TRBJ2-1	TRBD2	TGTGCCAGCAGTTGGGAGGGTAGTAGCGGGGGAACTACTTACAATGAGCAGTTCTTC	CASSWEGSSGGTTYNEQFF
once	TRBV7-9	TRBJ1-2	TRBD1	TGTGCCTGGACAGGCATGGGGTCCCATGGCTACACCTTC	CAWTGMGSHGYTF
few	TRBV28	TRBJ1-5	TRBD1	TGTGCCAGCAGTACACAGGGGATGGGGCGCAATCAGCCCCAGCATTTT	CASSTQGMGRNQPQHF
.	TRBV5-6	TRBJ2-3	TRBD1	TGTGCCAGCCAGACAGGGGGCCGAGCAGATACGCAGTATTTT	CASQTGGRADTQYF
.	TRBV2	TRBJ1-5	.	TGTGCCAGCAGAGCTTATCAGGGTCAGCCCCAGCATTTT	CASRAYQGQPQHF
.	TRBV2	TRBJ1-6	.	TGTGCCAGTCTTAGTTTTCGGGGGTCGCTCAATTCACCCCTCCACTTT	CASLSFRGSLNSPLHF
.	TRBV2	TRBJ1-2	.	TGTGCCAGCAGTGAAACGCACGGGGCGGGAGGCTACACCTTC	CASSETHGAGGYTF
.	TRBV28	TRBJ2-7	.	TGTGCCAGCAGTCCCCACGGGTACGAGCAGTACTTC	CASSPHGYEQYF
once	TRBV29-1	TRBJ2-5	TRBD2	TGCAGCGCCCGGGGGGTTCGAGAGACCCAGTACTTC	CSARGVRETQYF
.	TRBV29-1	TRBJ1-3	TRBD1	TGCAGCGTTGCGACCGGGACAGGGGTGGCGGACACCATATATTTT	CSVATGTGVADTIYF
once	TRBV4-2	TRBJ2-7	TRBD2	TGTGCCAGCAGCCAAGAAACCCGGGGGACTAGCGATGCCTACGAGCAGTACTTC	CASSQETRGTSDAYEQYF
.	TRBV9	TRBJ2-7	TRBD1	TGTGCCAGCAGCGTAGGGAACACAGGGGGCGATAAAAACGAGCAGTACTTC	CASSVGNTGGDKNEQYF
.	TRBV28	TRBJ1-5	TRBD1	TGTGCCAGCAGTTTATGCATGGGCAGGGGGCTTTCCAATAGCAATCAGCCCCAGCATTTT	CASSLCMGRGLSNSNQPQHF
.	TRBV7-2	TRBJ1-2	.	TGTGCCAGCAGCTTAGGGTCGGGGGGCTACACCTTC	CASSLGSGGYTF
.	TRBV6-1	TRBJ2-7	TRBD1	TGTGCCAGCAGTGATATGGACCCCAGGGACAGGGGCGACGAGCAGTACTTC	CASSDMDPRDRGDEQYF
.	TRBV6-1	TRBJ1-3	TRBD1	TGTGCCAGCAGTGAAGGGGGCCGGGACAGATCTGGAAACACCATATATTTT	CASSEGGRDRSGNTIYF
.	TRBV28	TRBJ1-5	TRBD1	TGTGCCAGCAGTTTATTGACAGGGGGAATTCAGCCCCAGCATTTT	CASSLLTGGIQPQHF
.	TRBV7-9	TRBJ1-2	TRBD1	TGTGCCAGCAGCTTAGATGTCAGGGGGGATTGCTATGGCTACACCTTC	CASSLDVRGDCYGYTF
.	TRBV27	TRBJ2-3	TRBD2	TGTGCCAGCAGTCGAGAAGGTGGCCTAGGACTAGCGTCAGGAGATACGCAGTATTTT	CASSREGGLGLASGDTQYF
.	TRBV9	TRBJ1-1	.	TGTGCCAGCAGCCCCCCTAACGCACCCGAGGCTTTCTTT	CASSPPNAPEAFF
.	TRBV27	TRBJ2-5	.	TGTGCCAGCAGTTCACCCGGACAGCAAGAGACCCAGTACTTC	CASSSPGQQETQYF
.	TRBV25-1	TRBJ2-1	.	TGTGCCAGCAGTGATTTCTTGGGCAGCCGGGGCTCCTACAATGAGCAGTTCTTC	CASSDFLGSRGSYNEQFF